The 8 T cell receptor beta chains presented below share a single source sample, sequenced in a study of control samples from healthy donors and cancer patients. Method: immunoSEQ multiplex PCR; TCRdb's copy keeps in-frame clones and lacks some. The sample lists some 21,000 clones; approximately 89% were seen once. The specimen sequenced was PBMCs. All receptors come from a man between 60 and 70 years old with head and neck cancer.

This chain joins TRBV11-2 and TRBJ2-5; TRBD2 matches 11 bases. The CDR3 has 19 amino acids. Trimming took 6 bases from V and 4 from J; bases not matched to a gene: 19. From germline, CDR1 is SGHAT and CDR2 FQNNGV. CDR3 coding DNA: TGTGCCAGCAGAACCCGAGGGACTAGCGGCTCGAGGAGGGGAGAGACCCAGTACTTC. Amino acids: CASRTRGTSGSRRGETQYF.

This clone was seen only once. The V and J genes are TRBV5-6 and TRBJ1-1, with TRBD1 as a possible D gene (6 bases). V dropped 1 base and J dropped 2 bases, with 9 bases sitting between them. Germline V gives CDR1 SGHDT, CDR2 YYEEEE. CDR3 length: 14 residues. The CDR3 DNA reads TGTGCCAGCAGCTTGCGACAGGCTAACACTGAAGCTTTCTTT. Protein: CASSLRQANTEAFF.

The CDR3 is CASSFRSLPGELFF. The CDR3 bases are TGTGCCAGCAGTTTTCGTTCATTGCCGGGGGAGCTGTTTTTT. The V gene is TRBV5-5, the J gene TRBJ2-2; D uncertain. Deletions cut 5 bases from V and 8 bases from J, with 16 bases between. CDR3 length equals 14 residues. Germline V gene lookup returns CDR1 SGHKS and CDR2 YYEKEE (reference sequence).

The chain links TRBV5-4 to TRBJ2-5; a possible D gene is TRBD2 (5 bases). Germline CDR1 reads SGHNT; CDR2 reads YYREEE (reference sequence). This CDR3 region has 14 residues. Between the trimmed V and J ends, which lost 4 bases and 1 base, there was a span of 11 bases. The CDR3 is CASSPSGSQETQYF. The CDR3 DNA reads TGTGCCAGCAGCCCATCGGGGAGCCAAGAGACCCAGTACTTC.

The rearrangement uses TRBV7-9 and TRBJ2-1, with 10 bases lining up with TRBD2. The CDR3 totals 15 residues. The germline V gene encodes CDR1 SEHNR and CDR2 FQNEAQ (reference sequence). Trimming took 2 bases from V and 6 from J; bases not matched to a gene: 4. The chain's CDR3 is CASSLSSSGSNEQFF. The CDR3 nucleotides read TGTGCCAGCAGCTTATCGTCTAGCGGGAGCAATGAGCAGTTCTTC. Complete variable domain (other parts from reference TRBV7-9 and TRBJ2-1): DTGVSQNPRHKITKRGQNVTFRCDPISEHNRLYWYRQTLGQGPEFLTYFQNEAQLEKSRLLSDRFSAERPKGSFSTLEIQRTEQGDSAMYLCASSLSSSGSNEQFFGPGTRLTVL.

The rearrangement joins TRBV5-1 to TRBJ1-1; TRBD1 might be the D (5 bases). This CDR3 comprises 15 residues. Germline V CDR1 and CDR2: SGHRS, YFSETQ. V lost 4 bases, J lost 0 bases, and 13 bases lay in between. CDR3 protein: CASSPRDGLNTEAFF. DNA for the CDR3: TGCGCCAGCAGCCCCAGGGACGGACTGAACACTGAAGCTTTCTTT.

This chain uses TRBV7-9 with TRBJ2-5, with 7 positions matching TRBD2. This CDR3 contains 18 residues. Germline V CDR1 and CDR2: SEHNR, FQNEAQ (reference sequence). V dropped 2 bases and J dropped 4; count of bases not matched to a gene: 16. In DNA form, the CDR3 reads TGTGCCAGCAGCTTACCTCACAGGTTGAGCGGGAAAAGAGAGACCCAGTACTTC. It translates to CASSLPHRLSGKRETQYF.

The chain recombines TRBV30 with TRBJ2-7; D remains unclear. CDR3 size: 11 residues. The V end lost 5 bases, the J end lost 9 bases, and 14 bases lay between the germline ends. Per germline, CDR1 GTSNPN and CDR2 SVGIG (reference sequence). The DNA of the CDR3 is TGTGCCTGGGCGGACGGTTCCATGCAGTACGTC. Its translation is CAWADGSMQYV.